The rows below give T cell receptor beta chains drawn from one sample of a study of T cell repertoires in cytomegalovirus infection. TCRdb recomputed calls from the reads with MiXCR, one row per CDR3 protein. The table has about 400,000 distinct CDR3 sequences, about 32% seen once; the top ten hold roughly 14%. Their recognized antigens are unknown. Here the sequenced sample was cultured PBMCs, taken from culture after CMV antigen stimulation. These receptors originate from a human donor in good health (CMV status not recorded). Some clones in this sample may be carry-over from other donors' samples. The CDR3 runs from the conserved cysteine through the conserved F or W. Fields, in order: D gene, V gene, clone size, J gene, CDR3 protein, CDR3 DNA. A D gene is named only where the DNA matches it firmly. A clone size is listed for some rows: how often the clone was seen (once, few, many), or a class if it is expanded.

d_gene: TRBD1
v_gene: TRBV19
abundance: NA
j_gene: TRBJ1-5
CDR3aa: CASTPGQGVQPQHF
CDR3nt: TGTGCCAGTACCCCCGGACAGGGCGTTCAGCCCCAGCATTTT

d_gene: NA
v_gene: TRBV28
abundance: NA
j_gene: TRBJ2-6
CDR3aa: CASDDSGANVLTF
CDR3nt: TGTGCCAGTGATGACTCTGGGGCCAACGTCCTGACTTTC

d_gene: NA
v_gene: TRBV2
abundance: few
j_gene: TRBJ1-1
CDR3aa: CASSPAWGQTNTEAFF
CDR3nt: TGTGCCAGCAGCCCTGCTTGGGGGCAAACGAACACTGAAGCTTTCTTT

d_gene: NA
v_gene: TRBV4-3
abundance: NA
j_gene: TRBJ2-1
CDR3aa: CASSQDRGAAASYNEQFF
CDR3nt: TGCGCCAGCAGCCAAGACCGCGGCGCAGCGGCCTCCTACAATGAGCAGTTCTTC

d_gene: NA
v_gene: TRBV11-2
abundance: few
j_gene: TRBJ2-3
CDR3aa: CASSSFGQTSTDTQYF
CDR3nt: TGTGCCAGCAGCTCATTCGGGCAGACTAGCACAGATACGCAGTATTTT

d_gene: NA
v_gene: TRBV10-3
abundance: NA
j_gene: TRBJ1-1
CDR3aa: CAIRGKQGMNTEAFF
CDR3nt: TGTGCCATCAGGGGGAAACAGGGAATGAACACTGAAGCTTTCTTT

d_gene: NA
v_gene: TRBV6-1
abundance: few
j_gene: TRBJ2-6
CDR3aa: CASSPSTVILSSGANVLTF
CDR3nt: TGTGCCAGCAGTCCAAGCACCGTTATTCTCAGCTCTGGGGCCAACGTCCTGACTTTC

d_gene: NA
v_gene: TRBV7-2
abundance: few
j_gene: TRBJ1-3
CDR3aa: CASSLVQTRNTIYF
CDR3nt: TGTGCCAGCAGCTTAGTACAGACCCGAAACACCATATATTTT

d_gene: NA
v_gene: TRBV12-3/TRBV12-4
abundance: NA
j_gene: TRBJ1-1
CDR3aa: CASSLVPELNTEAFF
CDR3nt: TGTGCCAGCAGTTTAGTTCCGGAATTGAACACTGAAGCTTTCTTT

d_gene: NA
v_gene: TRBV15
abundance: NA
j_gene: TRBJ2-1
CDR3aa: CATSSTYTTGLTYNEQFF
CDR3nt: TGTGCCACCAGCAGCACATACACAACAGGGCTCACCTACAATGAGCAGTTCTTC

d_gene: NA
v_gene: TRBV28
abundance: few
j_gene: TRBJ1-5
CDR3aa: CASINFGGNQPQHF
CDR3nt: TGTGCCAGCATCAACTTCGGCGGCAATCAGCCCCAGCATTTT

d_gene: TRBD2
v_gene: TRBV7-2
abundance: many
j_gene: TRBJ2-2
CDR3aa: CASSLVGAGGGAGELFF
CDR3nt: TGTGCCAGCAGCTTAGTCGGAGCGGGAGGGGGAGCCGGGGAGCTGTTTTTT

d_gene: TRBD1
v_gene: TRBV28
abundance: few
j_gene: TRBJ2-3
CDR3aa: CASSSGQNENTDTQYF
CDR3nt: TGTGCCAGCAGTTCGGGACAGAACGAAAACACAGATACGCAGTATTTT

d_gene: NA
v_gene: TRBV7-3
abundance: NA
j_gene: TRBJ2-3
CDR3aa: CASSLGFANTQYF
CDR3nt: TGTGCCAGCAGCTTGGGATTCGCAAATACGCAGTATTTT

d_gene: TRBD1
v_gene: TRBV15
abundance: NA
j_gene: TRBJ1-3
CDR3aa: CATSSHSTGTDTIYF
CDR3nt: TGTGCCACCAGCTCTCATTCGACAGGGACGGACACCATATATTTT

d_gene: NA
v_gene: TRBV24-1
abundance: NA
j_gene: TRBJ2-3
CDR3aa: CATSDLASSF
CDR3nt: TGTGCCACCAGTGATTTGGCTTCCAGTTTT

d_gene: TRBD1
v_gene: TRBV6-5
abundance: NA
j_gene: TRBJ2-5
CDR3aa: CASSYSGDRDQETQYF
CDR3nt: TGTGCCAGCAGTTACTCAGGGGACAGGGATCAAGAGACCCAGTACTTC

d_gene: TRBD2
v_gene: TRBV12-3/TRBV12-4
abundance: few
j_gene: TRBJ2-1
CDR3aa: CASSLVTGLGSEQFF
CDR3nt: TGTGCCAGCAGTTTAGTAACGGGACTAGGAAGTGAGCAGTTCTTC

d_gene: NA
v_gene: TRBV24-1
abundance: NA
j_gene: TRBJ2-3
CDR3aa: CATSDRWVLGTQYF
CDR3nt: TGTGCCACCAGTGATCGGTGGGTCTTAGGGACGCAGTATTTT

d_gene: NA
v_gene: TRBV4-1
abundance: NA
j_gene: TRBJ2-4
CDR3aa: CASSQDRIRIGLRKNIQYF
CDR3nt: TGCGCCAGCAGCCAAGATCGAATACGAATCGGGTTGAGGAAAAACATTCAGTACTTC

d_gene: TRBD2
v_gene: TRBV4-3
abundance: NA
j_gene: TRBJ2-1
CDR3aa: CASSQGGAGGPLSYNEQFF
CDR3nt: TGCGCCAGCAGCCAAGGCGGGGCGGGAGGCCCCCTATCCTACAATGAGCAGTTCTTC

d_gene: NA
v_gene: TRBV18
abundance: few
j_gene: TRBJ2-7
CDR3aa: CASSAIANELYEQYF
CDR3nt: TGTGCCAGCTCAGCCATTGCGAACGAACTATACGAGCAGTACTTC